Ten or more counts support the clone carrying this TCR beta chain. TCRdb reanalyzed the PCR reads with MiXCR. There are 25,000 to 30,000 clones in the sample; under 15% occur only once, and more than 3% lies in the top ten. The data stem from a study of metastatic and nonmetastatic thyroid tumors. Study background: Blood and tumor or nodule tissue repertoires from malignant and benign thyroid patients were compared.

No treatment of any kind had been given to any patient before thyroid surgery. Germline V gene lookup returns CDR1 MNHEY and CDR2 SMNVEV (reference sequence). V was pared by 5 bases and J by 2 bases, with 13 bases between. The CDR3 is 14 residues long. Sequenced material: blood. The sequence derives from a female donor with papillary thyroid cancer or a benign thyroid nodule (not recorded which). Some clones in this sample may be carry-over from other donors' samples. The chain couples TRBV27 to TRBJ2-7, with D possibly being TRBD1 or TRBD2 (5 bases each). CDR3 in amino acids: CASSKRDGAYEQYF. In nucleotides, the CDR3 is TGTGCCAGCAGTAAACGGGACGGAGCCTACGAGCAGTACTTC.